Listed below are T cell receptor beta chains from one sample, sequenced in a study of blood T cell repertoires in COVID-19. Sequenced by immunoSEQ multiplex PCR; TCRdb stores in-frame clones only, minus some. Of a few hundred thousand clones in the sample, over 75% were seen once. The source material was PBMCs or T cells enriched from blood (not recorded which). These receptors all come from a man aged 35 to 55 in a cohort exposed to, infected with or recovered from COVID-19 (not recorded which). Each CDR3 is given with its conserved first and last residue. A D gene is named only where the DNA matches it firmly.

.	TRBV3-1/TRBV3-2	TRBJ2-1	CASSQETTTYNEQFF	TGTGCCAGCAGCCAAGAAACTACCACCTACAATGAGCAGTTCTTC
TRBD1	TRBV3-1/TRBV3-2	TRBJ1-2	CASSAGQGLNSYTF	TGTGCCAGCAGCGCGGGACAGGGGCTTAATAGCTACACCTTC
.	TRBV5-1	TRBJ1-2	CASTTAPALGQHYGYTF	TGCGCCAGCACCACAGCCCCAGCCTTGGGTCAGCACTATGGCTACACCTTC
.	TRBV6-5	TRBJ1-2	CAATRNGQGDYGYTF	TGTGCCGCGACACGGAATGGCCAGGGCGACTATGGCTACACCTTC
.	TRBV6-5	TRBJ1-4	CASRTGRSEKLFF	TGTGCCAGCAGAACAGGCCGAAGTGAAAAACTGTTTTTT
TRBD1	TRBV2	TRBJ1-2	CASSWTGNYGYTF	TGTGCCAGCAGTTGGACAGGGAACTATGGCTACACCTTC
TRBD2	TRBV5-1	TRBJ2-7	CASSSGTSRYEQYF	TGCGCCAGCAGCTCCGGGACTAGTCGCTACGAGCAGTACTTC
.	TRBV5-1	TRBJ1-1	CASSLQATSNEAFF	TGCGCCAGCAGCTTGCAGGCCACATCGAATGAAGCTTTCTTT
.	TRBV27	TRBJ2-1	CASTSGAGAPYNEQFF	TGTGCCAGCACCTCAGGGGCGGGAGCCCCCTACAATGAGCAGTTCTTC
TRBD2	TRBV5-5	TRBJ2-1	CASSSSGSVPNEQFF	TGTGCCAGCAGCTCAAGCGGGAGCGTGCCCAATGAGCAGTTCTTC